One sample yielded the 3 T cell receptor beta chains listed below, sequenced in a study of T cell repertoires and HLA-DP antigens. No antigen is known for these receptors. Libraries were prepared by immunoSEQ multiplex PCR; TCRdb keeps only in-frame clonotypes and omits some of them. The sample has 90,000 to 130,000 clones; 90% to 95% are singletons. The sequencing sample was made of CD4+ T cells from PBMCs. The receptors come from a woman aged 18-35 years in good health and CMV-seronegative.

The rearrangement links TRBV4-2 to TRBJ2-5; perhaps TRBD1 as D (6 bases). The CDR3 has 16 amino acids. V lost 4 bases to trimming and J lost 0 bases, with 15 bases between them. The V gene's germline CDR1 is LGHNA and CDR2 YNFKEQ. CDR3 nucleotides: TGTGCCAGCAGCCGAGGGACACCACCGTACCAAGAGACCCAGTACTTC. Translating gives CASSRGTPPYQETQYF.

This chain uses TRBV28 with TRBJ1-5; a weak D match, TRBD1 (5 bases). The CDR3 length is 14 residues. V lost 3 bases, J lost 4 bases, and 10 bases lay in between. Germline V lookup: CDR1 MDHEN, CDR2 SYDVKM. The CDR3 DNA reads TGTGCCAGCAGTTTTTCCGGGGCAAATCAGCCCCAGCATTTT. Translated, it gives CASSFSGANQPQHF.

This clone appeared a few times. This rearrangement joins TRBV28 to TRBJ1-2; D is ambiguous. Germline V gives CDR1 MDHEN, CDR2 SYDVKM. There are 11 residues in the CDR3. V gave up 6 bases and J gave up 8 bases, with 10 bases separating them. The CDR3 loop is CASSQPSGYTF. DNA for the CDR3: TGTGCCAGCAGCCAACCTTCGGGCTACACCTTC.